This T cell receptor beta chain was identified during a study of T cell clones after liver transplantation. Produced via immunoSEQ multiplex PCR; TCRdb's table is partial and in-frame only. Of about 51,000 clones listed, about nine tenths are singletons. CDR3 length equals 13 residues. Germline V gene sequence: CDR1 SGDLS, CDR2 YYNGEE. Between the trimmed V and J ends, which lost 1 base and 5 bases, there was a span of 9 bases. Specimen: CD8+ T cells from blood, collected 12 months after liver transplant. The rearrangement uses TRBV9 and TRBJ2-5; the D gene is possibly TRBD2 (5 bases). This clonotype originated in a human patient who received a liver transplant. The T cells may partly be graft donor cells. DNA of the CDR3: TGTGCCAGCAGCGTAAATTGGAGGGAGACCCAGTACTTC. Translation gives CASSVNWRETQYF.